Each of the 16 T cell receptor beta chains below was sequenced from the same sample in a study of cytomegalovirus exposure and HLA in healthy donors. PCR was performed using 60 Vbeta and 13 Jbeta primers. The protocol was immunoSEQ multiplex PCR, while the TCRdb copy is restricted to in-frame clones and leaves out a portion. The table lists around 210,000 clones, about 78% of them singletons. Sequencing was done on a sample of PBMCs. The source of these receptors is a woman aged 30 to 39 in good health and CMV-seronegative.

The genes are TRBV29-1 and TRBJ2-1; 7 bases fit TRBD2. The length of the CDR3 is 11 residues. V shed 7 bases and J 10 bases; nucleotides not matched to a gene: 7. CDR1 is SQVTM, CDR2 ANQGSEA, per germline. CDR3 sequence: CSGGSIYEQFF. CDR3 DNA: TGCAGCGGCGGGAGTATCTACGAGCAGTTCTTC.

In this sample, this clone turned up once. This rearrangement joins TRBV18 to TRBJ1-4; the match to TRBD1 covers 7 bases. Germline CDR1 and CDR2: KGHSH and LQKENI. J gave up 0 bases and V 3 bases, and 13 bases lay outside the gene matches. The CDR3 is made up of 19 amino acids. The CDR3: CASSPYRTGAKSTNEKLFF. The DNA for the CDR3 is TGTGCCAGCTCACCTTATCGAACAGGGGCGAAATCAACTAATGAAAAACTGTTTTTT.

CDR3 residues: CASIQGGRNQPQHF. The CDR3 nucleotides are TGTGCCAGCATTCAGGGGGGACGCAATCAGCCCCAGCATTTT. The chain joins TRBV6-6 to TRBJ1-5, with TRBD1 matching 7 bases. The germline V gene has CDR1 MNHNY and CDR2 SVGAGI (reference sequence). CDR3 length equals 14 residues. The junction had 5 bases not matched to a gene; V was cut back by 7 bases and J by 2 bases.

The DNA of the CDR3 is TGTGCCAGCAGTGAAGACCCAGGGGGTGGCTACACCTTC. It is translated as CASSEDPGGGYTF. The rearrangement links TRBV2 to TRBJ1-2; 7 bases are shared with TRBD1. Unmatched junction bases numbered 3, after V lost 1 base and J lost 7 bases. The CDR3 has 13 amino acids. Germline V gives CDR1 SNHLY, CDR2 FYNNEI.

The chain is built from TRBV19 and TRBJ1-4, with D unclear. The CDR3 has 13 residues. V was cut by 3 bases and J by 7 bases, with 9 bases left in between. Germline V CDR1 and CDR2: LNHDA, SQIVND (reference sequence). CDR3 loop: CASSMEFSEKLFF. DNA of the CDR3: TGTGCCAGTAGTATGGAGTTTAGTGAAAAACTGTTTTTT.

The V gene is TRBV6-1, the J gene TRBJ1-5; TRBD1 might be the D (5 bases). V lost 1 base and J 6 bases, leaving 10 bases between the germline ends. This CDR3 has 14 residues. Per germline, CDR1 MNHNS and CDR2 SASEGT. The CDR3 sequence: CASSEDPGGQPQHF. The CDR3, as DNA: TGTGCCAGCAGTGAAGACCCGGGGGGTCAGCCCCAGCATTTT.

The chain is built from TRBV19 and TRBJ2-5, with TRBD2 matching 10 bases. This CDR3 contains 16 residues. Per the germline V gene, CDR1 is LNHDA and CDR2 is SQIVND (reference sequence). J gave up 4 bases and V 5 bases, and 10 bases lay outside the gene matches. The chain's CDR3 is CASSPGLALGRETQYF. The DNA for the CDR3 is TGTGCCAGTAGTCCGGGACTAGCGTTAGGAAGAGAGACCCAGTACTTC.

The gene calls are TRBV5-4 and TRBJ2-3; TRBD1 aligns across 7 bases. Unmatched junction bases numbered 3, after V lost 3 bases and J lost 2 bases. CDR3 length: 14 residues. CDR1 and CDR2 from the germline V gene are SGHNT and YYREEE (reference sequence). The CDR3 nucleotides are TGTGCCAGCAGCTCGGGACAGCTCACAGATACGCAGTATTTT. Protein: CASSSGQLTDTQYF.

The V gene is TRBV5-4, the J gene TRBJ2-5; D not certain. Trimming removed 2 bases at V and 0 bases at J, with 5 bases between. In germline, CDR1 is SGHNT, CDR2 YYREEE (reference sequence). The CDR3 spans 13 residues. CDR3 sequence reads: CASSLDYQETQYF. The CDR3 DNA reads TGTGCCAGCAGCTTAGACTACCAAGAGACCCAGTACTTC.

The chain employs TRBV6-4 and TRBJ2-2, with 13 nucleotides matching TRBD2. Germline V CDR1 and CDR2: MRHNA, SNTAGT. CDR3 length equals 15 residues. V lost 3 bases to trimming and J lost 6 bases; unmatched junction nucleotides: 1. CDR3 amino acids: CASSELAGGPGELFF. As DNA, the CDR3 is TGTGCCAGCAGTGAACTAGCGGGAGGGCCCGGGGAGCTGTTTTTT.

This clone appeared a few times. The chain joins TRBV19 to TRBJ1-6, with D tentatively TRBD1 (5 bases). Germline V gene lookup returns CDR1 LNHDA and CDR2 SQIVND (reference sequence). CDR3 length equals 14 residues. With 3 bases removed from V and 10 bases from J, the gap between germline ends came to 13 bases. The CDR3 loop reads CASSIGGTGSPLHF. The CDR3 region has the DNA TGTGCCAGTAGTATTGGAGGGACTGGGTCACCCCTCCACTTT.

V gene TRBV2 combines with J gene TRBJ2-1; 7 bases are shared with TRBD2. The V and J ends lost 3 bases and 3 bases, in that order; junction bases with no gene match: 5. Germline loops: CDR1 SNHLY, CDR2 FYNNEI. CDR3 length equals 15 residues. The CDR3 region is CASSDASGIYNEQFF. CDR3 in DNA: TGTGCCAGCAGTGACGCTAGCGGAATCTACAATGAGCAGTTCTTC.

The gene calls are TRBV5-1 and TRBJ1-4, with TRBD1 matching 8 bases. CDR1 is SGHRS and CDR2 is YFSETQ in the germline V gene. This CDR3 spans 13 amino acids. J lost 6 bases, V lost 5 bases, and 3 bases had no gene match. The CDR3: CASRGQEDEKLFF. DNA for the CDR3: TGCGCCAGCAGGGGACAGGAGGATGAAAAACTGTTTTTT.

The gene calls are TRBV4-1 and TRBJ2-2, with 7 bases aligning to TRBD1. CDR1 is MGHRA and CDR2 is YSYEKL in the germline V gene. The CDR3 covers 14 residues. V shed 2 bases and J 6 bases; nucleotides not matched to a gene: 3. CDR3 amino acids: CASSQFRGPGELFF. As DNA, the CDR3 is TGCGCCAGCAGCCAATTTAGGGGGCCCGGGGAGCTGTTTTTT.

The chain combines TRBV2 with TRBJ1-2, with 7 bases matching TRBD1. V trimming: 1 base; J trimming: 6 bases; junction bases outside the gene matches: 8. Germline loops: CDR1 SNHLY, CDR2 FYNNEI. CDR3 length equals 15 residues. CDR3 sequence (DNA): TGTGCCAGCAGTGAAGTTAAGGGGGCGCGAGATGGCTACACCTTC. Translating gives CASSEVKGARDGYTF.

The CDR3 DNA follows: TGTGCCAGCCTTCAGAGACAGGACACTGAAGCTTTCTTT. Its protein is CASLQRQDTEAFF. The chain employs TRBV6-1 and TRBJ1-1; D perhaps matches TRBD1 (6 bases). This CDR3 has 13 amino acids. V lost 8 bases and J lost 3, with 13 bases in between. CDR1 is MNHNS, CDR2 SASEGT, per germline.